Shown below are 22 T cell receptor beta chains from a single sample sequenced in a study of cytotoxic CD8 clonotypes in ibrutinib-treated CLL (dated by TCRdb to the early 2020s). Receptor libraries were prepared by the immunoSEQ multiplex PCR assay. In its TCRdb copy, this immuneACCESS table keeps in-frame sequences only and misses some clones. Where compared with another copy, unresolved V genes explain less than half of these, and the others have no known cause. The sample contains 27,000 or so clones, 85% of them found a single time. 6.5% to 8% of the sample belongs to the ten largest clones. Reading the label with the study, this specimen's time point is: roughly 2 years on ibrutinib. The sample consisted of PBMCs, taken after 24 months of ibrutinib treatment. Receptors were obtained from a human donor with chronic lymphocytic leukemia.

The rearrangement uses TRBV10-3 and TRBJ2-1, with 11 bases that match TRBD2. Germline CDR1 reads ENHRY; CDR2 reads SYGVKD. J lost 2 bases, V lost 5 bases, and 2 bases had no gene match. The CDR3 runs 15 residues. CDR3 coding DNA: TGTGCCATCAGTACTAGCGGGGGAACCTACAATGAGCAGTTCTTC. Its translation is CAISTSGGTYNEQFF.

This clone turned up a few times. DNA of the CDR3: TGTGCCAGTAGTATCAGGGGTGAAAAACTGTTTTTT. It codes for CASSIRGEKLFF. The chain couples TRBV19 to TRBJ1-4; possible D gene TRBD1, 6 bases. CDR3 length: 12 residues. V gave up 3 bases and J gave up 7 bases, with 6 bases separating them. The germline V gene encodes CDR1 LNHDA and CDR2 SQIVND (reference sequence). Supplemented by reference TRBV19 and TRBJ1-4, the full variable domain reads DGGITQSPKYLFRKEGQNVTLSCEQNLNHDAMYWYRQDPGQGLRLIYYSQIVNDFQKGDIAEGYSVSREKKESFPLTVTSAQKNPTAFYLCASSIRGEKLFFGSGTQLSVL.

The V call is TRBV19, the J call TRBJ1-2; D call uncertain. Germline CDR1 is LNHDA and CDR2 is SQIVND (reference sequence). Trimming removed 8 bases from V and 8 bases from J, with 12 bases in between. This CDR3 is built from 11 residues. CDR3 residues: CASSAWEGYTF. Here the CDR3 DNA reads TGTGCCAGTTCAGCCTGGGAGGGCTACACCTTC.

Points on this clone: This CDR3 is also generated by other DNA sequences in the sample. The gene calls are TRBV7-6 and TRBJ1-3; D is unresolved. The germline V gene encodes CDR1 SGHVS and CDR2 FNYEAQ. CDR3 length: 14 residues. V was clipped by 2 bases and J by 4 bases, with 9 bases between them. The CDR3 is CASSLTGVGNTIYF. As DNA, the CDR3 is TGTGCCAGCAGCTTAACCGGGGTAGGAAACACCATATATTTT.

The chain joins TRBV7-4 to TRBJ2-1; D uncertain. The CDR3 consists of 17 residues. The germline V gene encodes CDR1 SGHVT and CDR2 SQSDAQ. V dropped 6 bases and J dropped 1 base, with 19 bases sitting between them. The CDR3 reads CASRPPSGARSYNEQFF. The CDR3 DNA follows: TGTGCCAGCAGACCCCCCTCCGGTGCGAGGTCCTACAATGAGCAGTTCTTC.

This chain links TRBV7-3 with TRBJ2-2; D uncertain. CDR3 size: 12 residues. With 0 bases removed from V and 6 bases from J, the gap between germline ends came to 2 bases. Germline loops: CDR1 SGHTA, CDR2 FQGTGA. The CDR3 reads CASSLTSGELFF. The CDR3 region has the DNA TGTGCCAGCAGCTTAACGTCCGGGGAGCTGTTTTTT.

The genes are TRBV11-2 and TRBJ2-7, with a possible D match to TRBD2 (6 bases). The germline V gene encodes CDR1 SGHAT and CDR2 FQNNGV. The V gene lost 4 bases and the J gene lost 1 base, with 14 bases spanning the gap. This CDR3 is built from 15 residues. CDR3 in amino acids: CASSYNRDFSYEQYF. The CDR3, as DNA: TGTGCCAGCAGCTACAACCGGGACTTTTCCTACGAGCAGTACTTC.

This clone was seen a single time. The chain uses TRBV5-4 and TRBJ2-3; the D is unclear. V was cut by 0 bases and J by 2 bases, with 13 bases left in between. Germline-derived CDR1 and CDR2 are SGHNT and YYREEE (reference sequence). The CDR3 has 16 amino acids. This CDR3 is CASSLDPTFDTDTQYF. The CDR3 region has the DNA TGTGCCAGCAGCTTGGACCCCACGTTTGACACAGATACGCAGTATTTT.

V and J are TRBV10-1 and TRBJ1-1; 9 bases are a match to TRBD1. This CDR3 is 16 amino acids long. V was pared by 5 bases and J by 5 bases, with 12 bases of the junction left unmatched. Germline V lookup: CDR1 WNHNN, CDR2 SYGVQD (reference sequence). Here the CDR3 DNA reads TGCGCCAGCAGTACCCGACGGGGACAGGGTTTAACTGAAGCTTTCTTT. Translating gives CASSTRRGQGLTEAFF.

The rearrangement uses TRBV30 and TRBJ2-6, with 9 nucleotides matching TRBD1. Germline V gene sequence: CDR1 GTSNPN, CDR2 SVGIG (reference sequence). The CDR3 is made up of 17 amino acids. V lost 0 bases and J lost 0; bases outside the gene matches: 3. The CDR3 DNA reads TGTGCCTGGAGTGTACAGGGGGCGGCCTCTGGGGCCAACGTCCTGACTTTC. As protein: CAWSVQGAASGANVLTF.

This clone was counted once. The chain has TRBV5-4 and TRBJ2-2, with D maybe TRBD1 (7 bases). Looked up from germline, CDR1 is SGHNT and CDR2 is YYREEE (reference sequence). This CDR3 region has 15 residues. Trimming cost V 1 base and J 7 bases, with 14 bases left between them. The CDR3 protein is CASSLSARGVGELFF. The CDR3 region has the DNA TGTGCCAGCAGCTTGTCGGCCAGGGGGGTCGGGGAGCTGTTTTTT.

The chain has TRBV5-4 and TRBJ2-1, with TRBD1 matching 8 bases. Germline V lookup: CDR1 SGHNT, CDR2 YYREEE (reference sequence). The CDR3 covers 14 residues. Trimming removed 1 base from V and 9 bases from J; junction bases left unmatched: 6. The CDR3 nucleotides are TGTGCCAGCAGCTTGTTCCAGGGGGCGACTGAGCAGTTCTTC. Protein: CASSLFQGATEQFF.

This rearrangement joins TRBV7-9 to TRBJ1-1; possibly TRBD1 for D (6 bases). V was trimmed by 6 bases and J by 4 bases, leaving 12 bases between them. The CDR3 consists of 13 residues. From germline, CDR1 is SEHNR and CDR2 FQNEAQ (reference sequence). Here the CDR3 reads CASRVQGSTEAFF. The CDR3 DNA is TGTGCCAGCAGGGTCCAGGGGAGCACTGAAGCTTTCTTT. The variable domain in full, completed from reference TRBV7-9 and TRBJ1-1, reads DTGVSQNPRHKITKRGQNVTFRCDPISEHNRLYWYRQTLGQGPEFLTYFQNEAQLEKSRLLSDRFSAERPKGSFSTLEIQRTEQGDSAMYLCASRVQGSTEAFFGQGTRLTVV.

The CDR3 DNA reads as TGTGCCAGCAGCTTGGATGTGGGGAATTCACCCCTCCACTTT. Encoded protein: CASSLDVGNSPLHF. The chain is built from TRBV5-6 and TRBJ1-6; D remains unclear. In germline, CDR1 is SGHDT, CDR2 YYEEEE. The CDR3 is 14 amino acids. Trimming took 0 bases from V and 7 from J, leaving 8 bases between them.

The genes are TRBV9 and TRBJ2-5; D remains unclear. This CDR3 region has 16 residues. Germline V gene sequence: CDR1 SGDLS, CDR2 YYNGEE. The V gene lost 4 bases and the J gene lost 5 bases, with 21 bases spanning the gap. The CDR3 bases are TGTGCCAGCAGCCCTAAGGGAAGCCCAGCCAGGGAGACCCAGTACTTC. Amino acids: CASSPKGSPARETQYF.

The V call is TRBV7-3, the J call TRBJ1-6; D is uncertain. In germline, CDR1 is SGHTA, CDR2 FQGTGA. The CDR3 is 13 amino acids. The V end was cut by 5 bases, the J end by 8 bases, with 10 bases between. Here the CDR3 DNA reads TGTGCCAGCAGCAGGCGGGCAGATTCACCCCTCCACTTT. It specifies CASSRRADSPLHF.

The gene calls are TRBV7-2 and TRBJ1-6, with TRBD1 matching 7 bases. The germline gives CDR1 SGHTA, CDR2 FQGNSA. V gave up 5 bases and J gave up 8 bases; unmatched junction bases: 3. The CDR3 covers 13 residues. CDR3 DNA: TGTGCCAGCAGCCCGCAGGGGGATTCACCCCTCCACTTT. Amino acids: CASSPQGDSPLHF.

This clone was observed once. The chain couples TRBV18 to TRBJ2-7, with TRBD1 matching 8 bases. This CDR3 comprises 16 residues. Germline V CDR1 and CDR2: KGHSH, LQKENI. J lost 3 bases, V lost 0 bases, and 7 bases had no gene match. CDR3 amino acids: CASSPPVGTGGYEQYF. CDR3 DNA sequence: TGTGCCAGCTCACCACCGGTCGGGACAGGAGGCTACGAGCAGTACTTC.

This clone has a single count. V is TRBV6-1 and J is TRBJ2-5; tentative D call: TRBD2 (7 bases). The CDR3 is made up of 16 amino acids. Germline CDR1 and CDR2: MNHNS and SASEGT. Deletions cut 4 bases from V and 3 bases from J, with 18 bases between. The CDR3 is CASSVRGGAGEETQYF. CDR3 DNA: TGTGCCAGCAGTGTGAGGGGGGGGGCTGGGGAAGAGACCCAGTACTTC.

A word on this clone: The same CDR3 arises from other DNA sequences in this sample as well. The chain joins TRBV6-1 to TRBJ2-7, with D perhaps TRBD1 (6 bases). The ends were cut back, 4 bases at V and 1 base at J, with 14 bases in the middle. The CDR3 extends over 15 amino acids. Germline V gene data show CDR1 as MNHNS and CDR2 as SASEGT. The CDR3 protein is CASSAGDFMSYEQYF. CDR3 sequence (DNA): TGTGCCAGCAGTGCAGGGGATTTCATGTCCTACGAGCAGTACTTC.

V gene TRBV5-1 combines with J gene TRBJ1-2; 9 bases align to TRBD1. The CDR3 is made up of 15 amino acids. Germline-derived CDR1 and CDR2 are SGHRS and YFSETQ. Unmatched junction bases numbered 7, after V lost 4 bases and J lost 3 bases. This CDR3 reads CASSHRTGADYGYTF. CDR3 coding DNA: TGCGCCAGCAGCCACCGGACAGGGGCCGACTATGGCTACACCTTC. The full variable domain, rest sourced from reference TRBV5-1 and TRBJ1-2, is KAGVTQTPRYLIKTRGQQVTLSCSPISGHRSVSWYQQTPGQGLQFLFEYFSETQRNKGNFPGRFSGRQFSNSRSEMNVSTLELGDSALYLCASSHRTGADYGYTFGSGTRLTVV.

This chain joins TRBV5-1 and TRBJ2-1; perhaps TRBD2 as D (7 bases). The germline V and J ends were trimmed by 3 bases and 8 bases, with 21 bases remaining between them. The CDR3 totals 16 residues. In germline, CDR1 is SGHRS, CDR2 YFSETQ. The CDR3: CASSYGPPGGQYEQFF. In nucleotides, the CDR3 is TGCGCCAGCAGCTACGGACCACCGGGGGGACAATATGAGCAGTTCTTC.